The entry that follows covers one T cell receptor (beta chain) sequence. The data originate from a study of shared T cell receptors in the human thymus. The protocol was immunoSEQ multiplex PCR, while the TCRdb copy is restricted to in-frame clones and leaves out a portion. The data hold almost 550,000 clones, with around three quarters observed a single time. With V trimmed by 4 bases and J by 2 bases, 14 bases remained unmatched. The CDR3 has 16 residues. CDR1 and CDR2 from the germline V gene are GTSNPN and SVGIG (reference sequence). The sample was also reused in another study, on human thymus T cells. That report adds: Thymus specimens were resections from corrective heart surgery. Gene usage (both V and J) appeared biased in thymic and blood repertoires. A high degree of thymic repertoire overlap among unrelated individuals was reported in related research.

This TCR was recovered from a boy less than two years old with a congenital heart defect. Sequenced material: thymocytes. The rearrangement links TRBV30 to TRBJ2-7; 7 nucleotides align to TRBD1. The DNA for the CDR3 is TGTGCCTGGATAAGGAGCGCGACAGGGAATACCTACGAGCAGTACTTC. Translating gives CAWIRSATGNTYEQYF.